These 13 T cell receptor beta chains came from one sample sequenced in a study of blood T cell repertoires in COVID-19. Profiling relied on immunoSEQ multiplex PCR, and the TCRdb table lists in-frame clones only, not all of them. Seen here are hundreds of thousands of clones, under 90% observed once, and the top ten hold 4.5% to 5.5%. Specimen: PBMCs or T cells enriched from blood (not recorded which). These receptors were collected from a man in his sixties who had recovered from COVID-19.

As concerns this clone: The same CDR3 also results from other DNA sequences found in this sample. V is TRBV5-4 and J is TRBJ2-5; 11 bases match TRBD1. Germline CDR1 and CDR2: SGHNT and YYREEE (reference sequence). This CDR3 comprises 15 residues. The junction had 3 bases not matched to a gene; V was cut back by 3 bases and J by 2 bases. CDR3 in amino acids: CASSSGQGGQETQYF. CDR3 DNA sequence: TGTGCCAGCAGCTCGGGACAGGGGGGACAAGAGACCCAGTACTTC.

In this sample, this clone turned up once. The chain uses TRBV5-1 and TRBJ2-2, with D perhaps TRBD1 (5 bases). Germline V lookup: CDR1 SGHRS, CDR2 YFSETQ. The CDR3 extends over 13 amino acids. V was shortened by 6 bases and J by 6 bases, with 12 bases between the two germline ends. The CDR3 sequence: CASKAGFAGELFF. DNA of the CDR3: TGCGCCAGCAAAGCAGGGTTCGCCGGGGAGCTGTTTTTT.

CDR3 residues: CASTLGASGSEQFF. The CDR3 DNA is TGTGCCAGCACTCTGGGGGCTAGCGGGAGTGAGCAGTTCTTC. This chain uses TRBV27 with TRBJ2-1; the match to TRBD2 covers 10 bases. This CDR3 has 14 amino acids. J lost 9 bases, V lost 7 bases, and 9 bases had no gene match. CDR1 and CDR2 (germline): MNHEY, SMNVEV (reference sequence).

This rearrangement joins TRBV24-1 to TRBJ1-2; TRBD1 matches at 8 bases. Germline loops: CDR1 KGHDR, CDR2 SFDVKD. The CDR3 runs to 16 residues. Germline trimming cut 2 bases from V and 7 bases from J; bases unmatched to any gene: 11. This CDR3 is CATSDSSGRGHGGYTF. Here the CDR3 DNA reads TGTGCCACCAGTGATTCATCGGGCAGGGGGCACGGTGGCTACACCTTC.

The V call is TRBV10-1, the J call TRBJ2-7, with 11 positions matching TRBD1. Trimming at V came to 6 bases and at J to 5 bases, leaving 15 bases not matched to a gene. This CDR3 has 17 amino acids. Germline CDR1 is WNHNN and CDR2 is SYGVQD (reference sequence). The CDR3 loop reads CASSAPEGDRGIDEQYF. The CDR3 DNA follows: TGCGCCAGCAGCGCCCCCGAAGGGGACAGGGGGATCGACGAGCAGTACTTC.

The chain is built from TRBV2 and TRBJ2-7; weak D call: TRBD1 (5 bases). The germline V gene encodes CDR1 SNHLY and CDR2 FYNNEI. Trimming stripped 5 bases from V and 5 bases from J, with 16 bases between. CDR3 length: 14 amino acids. The CDR3 loop reads CASSPQGLLDEQYF. The CDR3 DNA reads TGTGCCAGCAGTCCGCAGGGCCTTCTGGACGAGCAGTACTTC.

The chain joins TRBV5-1 to TRBJ1-1; 10 nucleotides align to TRBD1. Losses at the gene ends were 1 base for V and 8 bases for J; bases not matched to a gene: 11. This CDR3 has 16 residues. The germline gives CDR1 SGHRS, CDR2 YFSETQ. CDR3 nucleotide sequence: TGCGCCAGCAGCTTGCCGACAGGGGGCCTTGAGGCGGAAGCTTTCTTT. It codes for CASSLPTGGLEAEAFF.

The V call is TRBV6-6, the J call TRBJ1-4; D possibly corresponds to TRBD1 (6 bases). Germline CDR1 and CDR2: MNHNY and SVGAGI (reference sequence). This CDR3 comprises 13 residues. Trimming removed 6 bases from V and 3 bases from J, with 8 bases in between. The CDR3 is CASSRTANEKLFF. DNA for the CDR3: TGTGCCAGCAGCAGGACAGCTAATGAAAAACTGTTTTTT.

V is TRBV4-2 and J is TRBJ2-3; 10 bases fit TRBD2. Trimming at V came to 0 bases and at J to 1 base, leaving 7 bases not matched to a gene. CDR1 is LGHNA and CDR2 is YNFKEQ in the germline V gene. The CDR3 runs to 18 residues. The CDR3 sequence: CASSQDPSGRPGTDTQYF. For the CDR3, the DNA is TGTGCCAGCAGCCAAGATCCTAGCGGGAGACCAGGCACAGATACGCAGTATTTT.

In its sample, this clone was seen a few times. V and J are TRBV18 and TRBJ1-2; 10 nucleotides line up with TRBD1. CDR1 is KGHSH, CDR2 LQKENI, per germline. The CDR3 has 17 amino acids. The J segment lost 3 bases and the V segment lost 3 bases, leaving 10 bases of the junction unmatched. The CDR3 protein is CASSPRNSGTGDYGYTF. In DNA form, the CDR3 reads TGTGCCAGCTCACCGAGGAACTCCGGGACAGGGGACTATGGCTACACCTTC.

This chain joins TRBV27 and TRBJ1-2; TRBD1 might be the D (5 bases). CDR1 and CDR2 (germline): MNHEY, SMNVEV (reference sequence). V lost 6 bases and J 8 bases, leaving 19 bases between the germline ends. The CDR3 is made up of 14 amino acids. For the CDR3, the DNA is TGTGCCAGCAGCCAGAATGGGGGGGTGGGGGGCTACACCTTC. Translated, it gives CASSQNGGVGGYTF.

V gene TRBV19 combines with J gene TRBJ2-1, with 13 bases fitting TRBD2. J gave up 10 bases and V 6 bases, and 15 bases lay outside the gene matches. The CDR3 runs 17 residues. The germline CDR1 and CDR2 sequences are LNHDA and SQIVND (reference sequence). CDR3 sequence reads: CASRPTSGRDVTREQFF. CDR3 nucleotide sequence: TGTGCCAGTAGGCCCACTAGCGGGAGGGACGTGACACGCGAGCAGTTCTTC.

The chain recombines TRBV29-1 with TRBJ1-6, with D hard to call. This CDR3 contains 13 residues. Germline V lookup: CDR1 SQVTM, CDR2 ANQGSEA. V gave up 4 bases and J gave up 1 base, with 5 bases separating them. The CDR3 bases are TGCAGCGTTGCGGGGTCCTATAATTCACCCCTCCACTTT. It yields the protein CSVAGSYNSPLHF.